This T cell receptor (beta chain) comes out of a study of blood T cell repertoires in COVID-19. Turning to the study itself: Material from acute and convalescent COVID-19 was sourced from the United States, Italy and Spain. T cells, B-cell-depleted T cells, or PBMCs provided the cDNA or gDNA that served as material.

Original processing notes: How many nucleated cells were present was estimated from reference gene primer amplification. The assay was immunoSEQ multiplex PCR, and TCRdb's table has in-frame clones only and misses some. The V and J calls and clone size were taken over from that table, and D and trimming were inferred from the DNA. The sample records about 59,000 clones, 73% being singletons. As regards this clone: Other DNA sequences in this specimen translate into the identical CDR3.

CDR3 length: 14 residues. Germline CDR1 reads MNHEY; CDR2 reads SMNVEV (reference sequence). After removal of 5 bases from V and 4 bases from J, the junction contained 5 bases not matched to a gene. This TCR was recovered from a woman aged 50 to 65 with active or convalescent COVID-19. Sequencing was done on a sample of peripheral blood. This chain joins TRBV27 and TRBJ2-7; 10 bases are shared with TRBD2. The CDR3 is CASSLAGASYEQYF. CDR3 bases: TGTGCCAGCAGTCTAGCGGGAGCTTCGTACGAGCAGTACTTC.